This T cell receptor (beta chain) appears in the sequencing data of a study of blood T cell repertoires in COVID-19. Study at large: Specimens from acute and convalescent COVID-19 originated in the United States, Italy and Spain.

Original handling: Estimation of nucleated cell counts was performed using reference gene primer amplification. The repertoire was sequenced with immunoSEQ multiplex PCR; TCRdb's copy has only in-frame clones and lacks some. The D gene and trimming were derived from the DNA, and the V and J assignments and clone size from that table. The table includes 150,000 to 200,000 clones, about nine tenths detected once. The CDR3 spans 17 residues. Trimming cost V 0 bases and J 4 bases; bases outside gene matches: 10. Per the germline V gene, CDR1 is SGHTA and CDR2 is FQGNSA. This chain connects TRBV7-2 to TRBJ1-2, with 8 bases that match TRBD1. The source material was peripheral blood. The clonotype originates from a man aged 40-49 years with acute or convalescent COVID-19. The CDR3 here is CASSLALKAGGFYGYTF. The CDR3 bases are TGTGCCAGCAGCTTAGCGCTTAAGGCAGGGGGCTTCTATGGCTACACCTTC.